This passage covers 23 T cell receptor beta chains from one sample sequenced in a study of CD8+ T cells in alopecia areata. Reverse transcription of extracted RNA yielded cDNA, which provided the sequencing template. Clones were sequenced by immunoSEQ multiplex PCR, and TCRdb holds only the in-frame ones, with some missing. The data contain 70,000 or so clones, 50% to 75% of them seen just once; the ten biggest clones take up about a sixth. Here the sequenced sample was CD8+ T cells sorted from blood, taken at week 0. Receptors originate from a human donor with alopecia areata.

The chain combines TRBV6-5 with TRBJ2-1; perhaps TRBD2 as D (6 bases). The germline gives CDR1 MNHEY, CDR2 SVGAGI. Trimming took off 6 bases at V and 4 bases at J, with 13 bases between the two ends. The CDR3 contains 14 residues. The CDR3 DNA is TGTGCCAGCAGCGGGACGGGGGATTACAATGAGCAGTTCTTC. This encodes CASSGTGDYNEQFF.

This clone has a handful of counts. V usage is TRBV4-1 and J usage is TRBJ2-7, with D perhaps matching TRBD1 (6 bases). Germline-derived CDR1 and CDR2 are MGHRA and YSYEKL. V dropped 4 bases and J dropped 3 bases, with 10 bases sitting between them. The length of the CDR3 is 13 residues. This CDR3 is CASSLEGVYEQYF. For the CDR3, the DNA is TGCGCCAGCAGCCTCGAGGGGGTCTACGAGCAGTACTTC.

The rearrangement uses TRBV5-4 and TRBJ2-2, with TRBD1 matching 10 bases. CDR3 size: 16 residues. The germline V gene encodes CDR1 SGHNT and CDR2 YYREEE (reference sequence). The V and J ends lost 4 bases and 5 bases, in that order; junction bases with no gene match: 8. The CDR3 is CASSEGQGLGTGELFF. The CDR3 nucleotides are TGTGCCAGCAGCGAGGGACAGGGGTTGGGAACCGGGGAGCTGTTTTTT.

CDR3 loop: CASRRYWDTHGNEQFF. DNA of the CDR3: TGTGCCAGCAGACGATACTGGGACACCCATGGCAATGAGCAGTTCTTC. The chain carries TRBV6-6 and TRBJ2-1; tentative D call: TRBD1 (6 bases). With 6 bases removed from V and 6 bases from J, the gap between germline ends came to 21 bases. Germline V gives CDR1 MNHNY, CDR2 SVGAGI (reference sequence). CDR3 length equals 16 residues.

V usage is TRBV15 and J usage is TRBJ1-1; 9 nucleotides line up with TRBD1. V lost 0 bases and J lost 8; bases outside the gene matches: 4. Germline V lookup: CDR1 LNHNV, CDR2 YYDKDF (reference sequence). This CDR3 is built from 14 residues. Written as DNA, the CDR3 is TGTGCCACCAGCAGAGAACAGGGGGCGCGGGAAGCTTTCTTT. It yields the protein CATSREQGAREAFF.

The CDR3 DNA reads as TGTGCCAGCAGCGAGGGCGACGCGGGAGGTGGCTATGGCTACACCTTC. Translation gives CASSEGDAGGGYGYTF. The chain recombines TRBV9 with TRBJ1-2; D is unresolved. CDR1 and CDR2 from the germline V gene are SGDLS and YYNGEE. There are 16 residues in the CDR3. V was cut by 3 bases and J by 4 bases, with 19 bases left in between.

The rearrangement joins TRBV5-1 to TRBJ2-7; 9 positions agree with TRBD2. CDR3 length: 15 residues. Looked up from germline, CDR1 is SGHRS and CDR2 is YFSETQ. J was trimmed by 1 base and V by 4 bases; bases with no gene match: 6. The CDR3 nucleotides are TGCGCCAGCAGCCTGAGCGGGGGGACTTCCTACGAGCAGTACTTC. This encodes CASSLSGGTSYEQYF. Variable domain in full (rest from reference TRBV5-1 and TRBJ2-7): KAGVTQTPRYLIKTRGQQVTLSCSPISGHRSVSWYQQTPGQGLQFLFEYFSETQRNKGNFPGRFSGRQFSNSRSEMNVSTLELGDSALYLCASSLSGGTSYEQYFGPGTRLTVT.

The chain combines TRBV27 with TRBJ2-7, with D perhaps matching TRBD1 (6 bases). Germline CDR1 reads MNHEY; CDR2 reads SMNVEV (reference sequence). V was clipped by 6 bases and J by 4 bases, with 22 bases between them. The CDR3 sequence is 16 residues long. The CDR3 loop is CASRLGTGYADYEQYF. CDR3 coding DNA: TGTGCCAGCAGGCTCGGAACAGGGTACGCCGATTACGAGCAGTACTTC.

The chain carries TRBV29-1 and TRBJ1-2, with a tentative D call TRBD1 (5 bases). The germline V gene has CDR1 SQVTM and CDR2 ANQGSEA. V gave up 2 bases and J gave up 6 bases, with 10 bases separating them. The CDR3 sequence is 12 residues long. The chain's CDR3 is CSVEQGVNGYTF. CDR3 nucleotides: TGCAGCGTTGAACAAGGGGTTAATGGCTACACCTTC.

The chain combines TRBV7-2 with TRBJ2-3; 14 bases line up with TRBD2. Germline CDR1 and CDR2: SGHTA and FQGNSA. V lost 5 bases to trimming and J lost 4 bases; unmatched junction nucleotides: 11. The CDR3 runs to 18 residues. The CDR3 loop is CASSARTSGRIVADTQYF. The CDR3 DNA reads as TGTGCCAGCAGCGCGCGGACTAGCGGGAGGATAGTTGCAGATACGCAGTATTTT. The full variable domain, in which reference TRBV7-2 and TRBJ2-3 provide the parts outside the CDR3, is GAGVSQSPSNKVTEKGKDVELRCDPISGHTALYWYRQSLGQGLEFLIYFQGNSAPDKSGLPSDRFSAERTGGSVSTLTIQRTQQEDSAVYLCASSARTSGRIVADTQYFGPGTRLTVL.

J is TRBJ2-1 and V is TRBV4-3; 14 nucleotides align to TRBD2. J was trimmed by 4 bases and V by 4 bases; bases with no gene match: 3. Germline values: CDR1 LGHNA, CDR2 YSLEER. This CDR3 has 16 amino acids. The CDR3 sequence is CASSPGTSGRYNEQFF. Here the CDR3 DNA reads TGCGCCAGCAGCCCCGGGACTAGCGGGAGATACAATGAGCAGTTCTTC.

Here the CDR3 DNA reads TGCGCCAGCAGCTTGGTTGGACTACACTACGAGCAGTACTTC. This sequence encodes CASSLVGLHYEQYF. The V and J genes are TRBV5-1 and TRBJ2-7, with a tentative D call TRBD2 (6 bases). Trimming removed 0 bases from V and 3 bases from J, with 10 bases in between. The CDR3 has 14 amino acids. CDR1 SGHRS and CDR2 YFSETQ come from the germline V gene.

The gene calls are TRBV28 and TRBJ2-1; TRBD2 agrees at 9 bases. V shed 6 bases, J shed 8 bases, and the junction held 8 bases outside the gene matches. Looked up from germline, CDR1 is MDHEN and CDR2 is SYDVKM. This CDR3 has 14 residues. The CDR3 protein is CASRLMAGGDEQFF. DNA of the CDR3: TGTGCCAGCAGGTTGATGGCGGGAGGGGATGAGCAGTTCTTC.

This clone was seen only a few times. The rearrangement uses TRBV4-3 and TRBJ2-5; D is perhaps TRBD1 (5 bases). The CDR3 runs 15 residues. CDR1 and CDR2 (germline): LGHNA, YSLEER. V shed 2 bases and J shed 2 bases, with 12 bases lying between them. The CDR3 here is CASSQSSTVQETQYF. The CDR3 nucleotides are TGCGCCAGCAGCCAATCCTCGACAGTACAAGAGACCCAGTACTTC.

This clone was detected only a few times. The same CDR3 is also encoded by other DNA sequences in this sample. This sequence joins TRBV30 and TRBJ1-1; a possible D gene is TRBD1 (5 bases). V dropped 2 bases and J dropped 2 bases, with 9 bases sitting between them. The CDR3 loop spans 13 amino acids. The germline V gene encodes CDR1 GTSNPN and CDR2 SVGIG (reference sequence). The CDR3: CAWSLGLNTEAFF. The CDR3 region has the DNA TGTGCCTGGAGTTTGGGGCTTAACACTGAAGCTTTCTTT.

J is TRBJ2-2 and V is TRBV7-9; 8 bases match TRBD2. V gave up 2 bases and J gave up 3 bases; unmatched junction bases: 2. Per germline, CDR1 SEHNR and CDR2 FQNEAQ (reference sequence). The CDR3 has 15 amino acids. In DNA form, the CDR3 reads TGTGCCAGCAGCTTATCCGGGAGGGACACCGGGGAGCTGTTTTTT. This translates into CASSLSGRDTGELFF.

This sequence joins TRBV14 and TRBJ2-1, with 7 bases fitting TRBD1. The germline V gene has CDR1 SGHDN and CDR2 FVKESK. J gave up 7 bases and V 7 bases, and 4 bases lay outside the gene matches. The length of the CDR3 is 12 residues. The chain's CDR3 is CASTDRENEQFF. CDR3 coding DNA: TGTGCCAGCACCGACAGGGAGAATGAGCAGTTCTTC.

This chain connects TRBV30 to TRBJ1-1; D uncertain. The CDR3 spans 14 residues. V lost 0 bases and J lost 0, with 8 bases in between. The germline V gene encodes CDR1 GTSNPN and CDR2 SVGIG (reference sequence). The CDR3 loop is CAWSVQLMNTEAFF. Here the CDR3 DNA reads TGTGCCTGGAGTGTTCAGCTGATGAACACTGAAGCTTTCTTT.

The chain has TRBV5-1 and TRBJ1-1; D uncertain. V was shortened by 3 bases and J by 4 bases, with 25 bases between the two germline ends. Germline values: CDR1 SGHRS, CDR2 YFSETQ. The CDR3 is 18 residues long. Written as DNA, the CDR3 is TGCGCCAGCAGCTCAAAACGAGGCCAAGTAGCCATGGCCACTGAAGCTTTCTTT. This encodes CASSSKRGQVAMATEAFF.

The chain's CDR3 is CASSGILAGYNEQFF. The CDR3, as DNA: TGTGCCAGCTCCGGTATACTAGCGGGGTACAATGAGCAGTTCTTC. The gene calls are TRBV6-6 and TRBJ2-1; 10 nucleotides line up with TRBD2. Germline loops: CDR1 MNHNY, CDR2 SVGAGI (reference sequence). The CDR3 runs 15 residues. J was trimmed by 4 bases and V by 8 bases; bases with no gene match: 8.

V gene TRBV2 combines with J gene TRBJ2-3; 10 bases match TRBD2. This CDR3 contains 17 residues. With V trimmed by 3 bases and J by 1 base, 7 bases remained unmatched. Germline V CDR1 and CDR2: SNHLY, FYNNEI. In DNA, the CDR3 is TGTGCCAGCAGTGATCCTCTAGCGGGAGAAGGCACAGATACGCAGTATTTT. Its translation: CASSDPLAGEGTDTQYF.

In its sample, this clone was seen a few times. V usage is TRBV28 and J usage is TRBJ2-7; D is ambiguous. The CDR3 is 10 amino acids. V gave up 3 bases and J gave up 5 bases, with 2 bases separating them. Looked up from germline, CDR1 is MDHEN and CDR2 is SYDVKM. CDR3 in amino acids: CASSFNEQYF. The CDR3 nucleotides are TGTGCCAGCAGTTTCAACGAGCAGTACTTC.

This clone was seen more than once but under ten times. The chain has TRBV5-1 and TRBJ1-1, with 8 bases aligning to TRBD1. CDR3 length: 15 amino acids. Looked up from germline, CDR1 is SGHRS and CDR2 is YFSETQ. Trimming took 5 bases from V and 2 from J; bases not matched to a gene: 8. The CDR3 loop reads CASSDLGQGNTEAFF. CDR3 DNA sequence: TGCGCCAGCAGTGACCTAGGACAGGGAAACACTGAAGCTTTCTTT.